Listed here are 5 T cell receptor beta chains from one sample, sequenced in a study of kidney transplant recipient with SARS-CoV-2 infection. From the reads, TCRdb called clonotypes with MiXCR, one entry per CDR3 protein. Among about 240,000 distinct CDR3 sequences listed, around 30% were seen once. The sample consisted of a blood sample, taken at baseline and between days 110 and 120 from a kidney transplant recipient. The receptors were gathered from a male patient in his 30s who had COVID-19 and was a kidney transplant recipient. Some T cells may be provided by the graft donor.

As to this clonotype: This may be a read error, as it is one base from a much larger clone. The chain carries TRBV23-1 and TRBJ1-2, with D unclear. TRBV23-1 is identified as an open reading frame with a role that is uncertain. There are 17 residues in the CDR3. This chain's CDR3 is CAGSHRGLRRKTYGYTF. Written as DNA, the CDR3 is TGCGCCGGCAGTCATCGTGGGCTACGCAGAAAGACCTATGGCTACACCTTC.

This clonotype was seen many times. This chain links TRBV5-1 with TRBJ2-7; D remains ambiguous. In germline, CDR1 is SGHRS, CDR2 YFSETQ. The CDR3 length is 14 residues. Trimming removed 5 bases at V and 0 bases at J, with 12 bases between. The CDR3 reads CASSPHRSSYEQYV. CDR3 nucleotides: TGCGCCAGCAGTCCGCACAGAAGCTCCTACGAGCAGTACGTC.

Concerning this clonotype: The germline gene is not matched at one end of the junction; a read error may be the cause. The genes are TRBV9 and TRBJ2-4; perhaps D is TRBD1 or TRBD2 (6 bases each). CDR1 is SGDLS, CDR2 YYNGEE, per germline. This CDR3 is built from 14 residues. The CDR3 DNA sequence: TGTGCCAGCAGCGTAGGGGGGGCAGGTAATGAGCAGTCCTTC. Amino acid sequence: CASSVGGAGNEQSF. Based on the CDR3 plus reference TRBV9 and TRBJ2-4, the full variable domain is DSGVTQTPKHLITATGQRVTLRCSPRSGDLSVYWYQQSLDQGLQFLIQYYNGEERAKGNILERFSAQQFPDLHSELNLSSLELGDSALYFCASSVGGAGNEQSFGAGTRLSVL.

This clonotype has at least ten counts. This sequence joins TRBV28 and TRBJ1-6; no clear D gene. This CDR3 region has 15 residues. The V gene lost 3 bases and the J gene lost 0 bases, with 6 bases spanning the gap. CDR1 is MDHEN and CDR2 is SYDVKM in the germline V gene. The CDR3, as DNA: TGTGCCAGCAGTTTTTCGGGCTCCTATAATTCACCCCTCCACTTT. It is translated as CASSFSGSYNSPLHF.

This clonotype occurred many times. The V and J genes are TRBV10-2 and TRBJ2-7; D is possibly TRBD2 (6 bases). CDR3 length: 14 amino acids. Per germline, CDR1 WSHSY and CDR2 SAAADI. Trimming took 4 bases from V and 0 from J, leaving 10 bases between them. CDR3 protein: CASSGGVSSYEQYF. Written as DNA, the CDR3 is TGCGCCAGCAGTGGGGGGGTTAGCTCCTACGAGCAGTACTTC.